The 17 T cell receptor beta chains below all came from one sample that was sequenced in a study of shared clonotypes between healthy human individuals. The protocol was immunoSEQ multiplex PCR, while the TCRdb copy is restricted to in-frame clones and leaves out a portion. The sample yields about 2,500,000 clones, around 94% seen once. Sequences were obtained from naive CD4+ T cells sorted from blood. The subset here: CD45RA+ positively selected. The receptor source for this set is a man aged 18 to 35 in good health.

The chain carries TRBV5-1 and TRBJ2-3; 8 bases are shared with TRBD1. With V trimmed by 4 bases and J by 1 base, 8 bases remained unmatched. This CDR3 region has 16 residues. Germline assignment: CDR1 SGHRS and CDR2 YFSETQ. The CDR3 is CASSLRPDRGTDTQYF. In DNA form, the CDR3 reads TGCGCCAGCAGCCTCCGGCCGGACAGGGGCACAGATACGCAGTATTTT.

This chain links TRBV18 with TRBJ2-1; 7 nucleotides agree with TRBD1. The CDR3 runs 16 residues. From germline, CDR1 is KGHSH and CDR2 LQKENI. Unmatched junction bases numbered 2, after V lost 0 bases and J lost 0 bases. The CDR3 reads CASSPPRGSSYNEQFF. The CDR3 bases are TGTGCCAGCTCACCACCCAGGGGGAGCTCCTACAATGAGCAGTTCTTC.

This clone occurred a few times. The rearrangement joins TRBV30 to TRBJ1-1, with a weak D call TRBD1 (5 bases). Trimming pared 3 bases from V and 1 base from J, leaving 12 bases between. This CDR3 spans 14 amino acids. Germline CDR1 reads GTSNPN; CDR2 reads SVGIG (reference sequence). The CDR3 DNA reads as TGTGCCTGGAGCCTCCCGGGGGGGAACACTGAAGCTTTCTTT. Translated, it gives CAWSLPGGNTEAFF. Full variable domain (rest looked up from reference TRBV30 and TRBJ1-1): SQTIHQWPATLVQPVGSPLSLECTVEGTSNPNLYWYRQAAGRGLQLLFYSVGIGQISSEVPQNLSASRPQDRQFILSSKKLLLSDSGFYLCAWSLPGGNTEAFFGQGTRLTVV.

The chain carries TRBV7-2 and TRBJ2-3; weak D call: TRBD1 (6 bases). Per germline, CDR1 SGHTA and CDR2 FQGNSA. Trimming shortened V by 7 bases and J by 0 bases, and 20 bases separated the two germline ends. The CDR3 is 17 residues long. CDR3 loop: CASNPRTGWVSTDTQYF. In DNA, the CDR3 is TGTGCCAGCAACCCTCGAACAGGGTGGGTTAGCACAGATACGCAGTATTTT. Drawing the rest from reference TRBV7-2 and TRBJ2-3, the complete variable domain is GAGVSQSPSNKVTEKGKDVELRCDPISGHTALYWYRQSLGQGLEFLIYFQGNSAPDKSGLPSDRFSAERTGGSVSTLTIQRTQQEDSAVYLCASNPRTGWVSTDTQYFGPGTRLTVL.

V usage is TRBV21-1 and J usage is TRBJ1-6; TRBD1, the D gene given by the table, was not confirmed from the DNA. TRBV21-1 is a pseudogene locus. This CDR3 has 14 residues. The CDR3 sequence: CANRRTYHNSPLHF. DNA for the CDR3: TGTGCCAACCGCCGGACATATCATAATTCACCCCTCCACTTT.

CDR3 protein: CASSLPGPQYLNEQFF. In DNA form, the CDR3 reads TGTGCCAGCTCACTACCGGGACCGCAGTACCTCAATGAGCAGTTCTTC. The chain couples TRBV18 to TRBJ2-1; possibly TRBD1 or TRBD2 for D (5 bases each). This CDR3 spans 16 amino acids. V was pared by 4 bases and J by 6 bases, with 19 bases between. Germline V lookup: CDR1 KGHSH, CDR2 LQKENI.

The chain couples TRBV9 to TRBJ2-2; a weak D match, TRBD1 (6 bases). The CDR3 extends over 13 amino acids. Germline lookup yields CDR1 SGDLS and CDR2 YYNGEE. V lost 4 bases, J lost 5 bases, and 9 bases lay in between. CDR3 in amino acids: CASSRQETGELFF. CDR3 coding DNA: TGTGCCAGCAGCCGACAGGAGACCGGGGAGCTGTTTTTT.

This chain joins TRBV7-2 and TRBJ1-1; the D is unclear. V lost 2 bases and J 9 bases, leaving 10 bases between the germline ends. Germline V gene lookup returns CDR1 SGHTA and CDR2 FQGNSA. This CDR3 has 12 residues. The CDR3 bases are TGTGCCAGCAGCTTACCGGGATCCAAAGCTTTCTTT. This codes for CASSLPGSKAFF.

This clone turned up a few times. J is TRBJ1-5 and V is TRBV6-4; a possible D gene is TRBD1 (6 bases). V lost 2 bases and J 4 bases, leaving 18 bases between the germline ends. CDR3 length: 17 amino acids. Germline V gene lookup returns CDR1 MRHNA and CDR2 SNTAGT. This CDR3 is CASSDGPDGGQNQPQHF. CDR3 DNA sequence: TGTGCCAGCAGTGACGGACCGGATGGGGGGCAAAATCAGCCCCAGCATTTT.

CDR3: CASSKALFWQLYEQYF. The CDR3 nucleotides are TGTGCCAGCAGCAAAGCGCTGTTTTGGCAGCTCTACGAGCAGTACTTC. V is TRBV21-1 and J is TRBJ2-7. TRBV21-1 is termed a pseudogene. CDR3 size: 16 residues.

The J gene is TRBJ2-3, the V gene TRBV27, with 11 positions matching TRBD2. Trimming at V came to 4 bases and at J to 3 bases, leaving 3 bases not matched to a gene. The CDR3 contains 15 residues. The germline V gene encodes CDR1 MNHEY and CDR2 SMNVEV (reference sequence). CDR3 residues: CASSSWTSGTDTQYF. For the CDR3, the DNA is TGTGCCAGCAGTTCCTGGACTAGCGGGACAGATACGCAGTATTTT.

The chain links TRBV19 to TRBJ2-7; TRBD2 agrees at 8 bases. Losses at the gene ends were 5 bases for V and 4 bases for J; bases not matched to a gene: 7. The V gene's germline CDR1 is LNHDA and CDR2 SQIVND (reference sequence). The CDR3 has 14 residues. In DNA, the CDR3 is TGTGCCAGTAGTGAAGAGCGGGGGCCTTACGAGCAGTACTTC. It specifies CASSEERGPYEQYF.

The genes are TRBV28 and TRBJ2-5; D gene unclear. The CDR3 runs 11 residues. CDR1 and CDR2 (germline): MDHEN, SYDVKM. The ends were cut back, 8 bases at V and 2 bases at J, with 6 bases in the middle. DNA of the CDR3: TGTGCCAGCCTTGGGCAAGAGACCCAGTACTTC. Translating gives CASLGQETQYF.

This clone was picked up one time. J is TRBJ1-3 and V is TRBV5-1; D gene unclear. Germline V lookup: CDR1 SGHRS, CDR2 YFSETQ. Between the trimmed V and J ends, which lost 4 bases and 4 bases, there was a span of 9 bases. This CDR3 has 13 residues. The CDR3 spells CASSNTGGNTIYF. Here the CDR3 DNA reads TGCGCCAGCAGCAACACGGGAGGAAACACCATATATTTT.

This chain uses TRBV6-6 with TRBJ1-5; D gene unclear. Germline V CDR1 and CDR2: MNHNY, SVGAGI (reference sequence). This CDR3 is built from 14 residues. V was pared by 7 bases and J by 7 bases, with 17 bases between. CDR3 nucleotide sequence: TGTGCCAGCAACCATGGGGAGGCCAAGCAGCCCCAGCATTTT. This translates into CASNHGEAKQPQHF.

The chain links TRBV30 to TRBJ1-5; D remains unclear. This CDR3 region has 14 residues. Germline CDR1 is GTSNPN and CDR2 is SVGIG (reference sequence). The V and J ends lost 2 bases and 0 bases respectively, with 8 bases between them. CDR3 amino acids: CAWSPDNSNQPQHF. In DNA, the CDR3 is TGTGCCTGGAGTCCCGACAATAGCAATCAGCCCCAGCATTTT.

The CDR3 nucleotides are TGTGCCAGCAGCGCGGGAGGGCCCTCTGAGACCCAGTACTTC. Translated, it gives CASSAGGPSETQYF. The rearrangement uses TRBV7-2 and TRBJ2-5, with 9 bases that match TRBD2. Per germline, CDR1 SGHTA and CDR2 FQGNSA. V lost 5 bases, J lost 5 bases, and 6 bases stayed unmatched. This CDR3 contains 14 residues. Drawing the rest from reference TRBV7-2 and TRBJ2-5, the complete variable domain is GAGVSQSPSNKVTEKGKDVELRCDPISGHTALYWYRQSLGQGLEFLIYFQGNSAPDKSGLPSDRFSAERTGGSVSTLTIQRTQQEDSAVYLCASSAGGPSETQYFGPGTRLLVL.